Described below is a single T cell receptor beta chain sequence and its context. The sample originates from a study of blood T cell repertoires in COVID-19. The table came from immunoSEQ multiplex PCR; TCRdb's copy has only in-frame clones and leaves some out. Of approximately 270,000 clones in the sample, around 90% were seen once. The participants were between about 18 and 95 years old and came from 24 US areas. Allocation to cohorts depended on clinical history reported by the participants. The sequenced sample consisted of PBMCs or T cells enriched from blood (not recorded which). This receptor was taken from a man aged 35 to 55 who had been exposed to COVID-19.

CDR3 in amino acids: CASSQDVGTTNSYEQYF. CDR3 coding DNA: TGTGCCAGCAGCCAAGATGTCGGGACAACTAACTCCTACGAGCAGTACTTC. The chain is built from TRBV3-1 (or the pseudogene TRBV3-2) and TRBJ2-7, with TRBD1 as a possible D gene (6 bases). This CDR3 spans 17 amino acids. Germline V gene lookup returns CDR1 LGHDT and CDR2 YNNKEL (reference sequence). Trimming stripped 0 bases from V and 0 bases from J, with 15 bases between.